What follows are 6 T cell receptor beta chains derived from one specimen sequenced in a study of early T cells in non-severe SARS-CoV-2 infection. TCRdb fed the 5' RACE reads into MiXCR, producing one record per CDR3 protein. The profile shows tens of thousands of distinct CDR3 sequences, around an eighth of them singletons. Material: whole blood. These receptors were obtained from an adult who was a healthcare worker with PCR-confirmed SARS-CoV-2 infection or an uninfected control (not recorded which).

This clonotype was found once. V is TRBV9 and J is TRBJ2-5; possible D gene TRBD2, 5 bases. The ends were cut back, 0 bases at V and 5 bases at J, with 14 bases in the middle. The CDR3 loop spans 15 amino acids. Per the germline V gene, CDR1 is SGDLS and CDR2 is YYNGEE. The CDR3 spells CASSVGSGLGETQYF. CDR3 nucleotide sequence: TGTGCCAGCAGCGTAGGTTCGGGGTTGGGGGAGACCCAGTACTTC.

This clonotype appeared many times. The chain joins TRBV5-1 to TRBJ1-2; D is undetermined. Looked up from germline, CDR1 is SGHRS and CDR2 is YFSETQ. This CDR3 has 14 amino acids. V was clipped by 0 bases and J by 5 bases, with 11 bases between them. Here the CDR3 reads CASSLDRFSYGYTF. CDR3 coding DNA: TGCGCCAGCAGCTTGGACAGATTCTCTTATGGCTACACCTTC.

This clonotype was recorded at least ten times. V and J are TRBV19 and TRBJ1-2, with unresolved D. Between the trimmed V and J ends, which lost 1 base and 8 bases, there was a span of 8 bases. The length of the CDR3 is 12 residues. In germline, CDR1 is LNHDA, CDR2 SQIVND (reference sequence). Written as DNA, the CDR3 is TGTGCCAGTAGTATAGGGGCTAGAGGCTACACCTTC. Translating it yields CASSIGARGYTF.

This clonotype was detected ten times or more. The V call is TRBV12-5, the J call TRBJ2-5, with 8 nucleotides matching TRBD1. The CDR3 totals 17 residues. CDR1 and CDR2 from the germline V gene are LGHNT and FRNRAP. V shed 2 bases, J shed 0 bases, and the junction held 8 bases outside the gene matches. Written as DNA, the CDR3 is TGTGCTAGTGGTTTGATATCGGGACAGGCATACCAAGAGACCCAGTACTTC. It is translated as CASGLISGQAYQETQYF.

This clonotype has more than one count but fewer than ten. The CDR3 DNA follows: TGTGCCAGCAGCCGCGCTAGCGGGAGTTCGAGTCGCTCCTACAATGAGCAGTTCTTC. The encoded protein is CASSRASGSSSRSYNEQFF. The chain joins TRBV7-2 to TRBJ2-1, with 10 nucleotides matching TRBD2. With 5 bases clipped from V and 0 bases from J, the junction kept 13 bases outside the gene matches. Germline assignment: CDR1 SGHTA and CDR2 FQGNSA. This CDR3 spans 19 amino acids.

The table lists this clonotype with many counts. V is TRBV29-1 and J is TRBJ2-3; 11 bases agree with TRBD2. Germline trimming cut 4 bases from V and 5 bases from J; bases unmatched to any gene: 8. This CDR3 is 15 amino acids long. The germline V gene has CDR1 SQVTM and CDR2 ANQGSEA. The CDR3 DNA reads as TGCAGCGTTGCACCACTAGCGGGAGCCCAAGATACGCAGTATTTT. Its protein product is CSVAPLAGAQDTQYF.